This T cell receptor beta chain derives from a study of shared clonotypes between healthy human individuals. The study's findings and limits: Only blood was sampled, and tissue TCR repertoires likely differ from blood ones.

The authors split each subset's genomic DNA evenly across several immunoSEQ plates. Per the original data handling: From ImmunoSEQ came sequences covering only the junction and carrying no quality scores, so filtering differed. The data were produced by immunoSEQ multiplex PCR, yet TCRdb's version contains in-frame clones alone and is incomplete. The V and J calls and the clone size are those of that table, but D and trimming were determined from the DNA. The sample comprises about a million clones, approximately 80% of which are singletons, and roughly 1.5% rests with the top ten. This clone was counted a single time. Antigen: not known. The V gene lost 3 bases and the J gene lost 5 bases, with 11 bases spanning the gap. This CDR3 is 13 amino acids long. The germline V gene has CDR1 SGHRS and CDR2 YFSETQ.

Sequencing was performed on memory CD4+ T cells sorted from blood. Subset described: CD45RA-negative fraction. This clonotype was obtained from a man aged 18 to 29 in good health. The rearrangement uses TRBV5-1 and TRBJ2-5; tentative D call: TRBD1 (5 bases). Here the CDR3 reads CASSWSKGETQYF. The CDR3 bases are TGCGCCAGCAGCTGGAGTAAGGGGGAGACCCAGTACTTC.